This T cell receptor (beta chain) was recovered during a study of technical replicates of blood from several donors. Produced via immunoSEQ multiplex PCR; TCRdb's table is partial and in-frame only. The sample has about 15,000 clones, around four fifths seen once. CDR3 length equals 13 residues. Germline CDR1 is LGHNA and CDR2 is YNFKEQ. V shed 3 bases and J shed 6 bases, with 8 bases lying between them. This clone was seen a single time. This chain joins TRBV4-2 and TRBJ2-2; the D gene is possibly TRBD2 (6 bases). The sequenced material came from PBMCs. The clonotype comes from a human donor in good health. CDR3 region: CASSHGEAGELFF. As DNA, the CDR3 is TGTGCCAGCAGCCATGGGGAGGCCGGGGAGCTGTTTTTT.